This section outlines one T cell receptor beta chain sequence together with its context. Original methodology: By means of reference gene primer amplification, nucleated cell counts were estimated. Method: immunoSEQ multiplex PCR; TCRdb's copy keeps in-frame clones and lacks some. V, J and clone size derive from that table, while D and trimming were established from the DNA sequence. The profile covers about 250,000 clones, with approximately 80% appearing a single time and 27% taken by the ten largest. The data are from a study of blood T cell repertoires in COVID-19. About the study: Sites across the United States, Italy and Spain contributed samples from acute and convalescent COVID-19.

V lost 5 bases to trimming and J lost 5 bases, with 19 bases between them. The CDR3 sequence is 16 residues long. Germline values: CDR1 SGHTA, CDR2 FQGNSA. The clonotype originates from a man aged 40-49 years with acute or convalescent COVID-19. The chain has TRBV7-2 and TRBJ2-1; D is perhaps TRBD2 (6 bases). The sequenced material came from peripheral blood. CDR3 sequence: CASSGQPASDHNEQFF. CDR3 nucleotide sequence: TGTGCCAGCAGCGGTCAACCGGCTAGCGATCACAATGAGCAGTTCTTC.